These 2 T cell receptor beta chains share one sample of origin, sequenced in a study of CXCR3-negative and CXCR3-positive naive CD8 T cells. The study's findings and limits: CXCR3-positive naive cells had TRB CDR3s that were more hydrophobic than CXCR3-negative naive cells had.

No cognate antigen is known for these TCRs. Researchers prepared the TRB cDNA libraries using 5' RACE with UMI labels. TCRdb re-called the 5' RACE reads and catalogs CDR3 proteins one per entry, DNA excluded. This table lists about 53,000 distinct CDR3 sequences. The sample consisted of naive CXCR3+ CD8+ T cells from blood. The subset here: CD45RO-CCR7+CD27+CD95- naive CD8+ T cells expressing CXCR3 (TNR3+). These receptors were taken from a human donor in good health. Some clones in this sample may be carry-over from other donors' samples.

The rearrangement links TRBV29-1 to TRBJ2-3; TCRdb proposes TRBD1, but this gene call is untestable without DNA. This CDR3 is 17 amino acids long. The germline CDR1 and CDR2 sequences are SQVTM and ANQGSEA. CDR3 sequence reads: CSVEDRDGEGYTDTQYF.

The chain combines TRBV29-1 with TRBJ2-2; TCRdb returns TRBD1, unconfirmable since there is no DNA. Germline loops: CDR1 SQVTM, CDR2 ANQGSEA. The CDR3 is made up of 14 amino acids. The CDR3 region is CSVGGEGAIGELFF.